These T cell receptor beta chains were read from a single sample in a study of shared clonotypes between healthy human individuals. Assay: immunoSEQ multiplex PCR; the TCRdb copy retains only in-frame clones and omits some. In the table there are about 820,000 clones, nearly 95% of which are singletons. The sample was naive CD8+ T cells sorted from blood. The receptors derive from a man aged 30-40 years in good health. The CDR3 runs from the conserved cysteine through the conserved F or W. Fields, in order: V gene, J gene, D gene, clone size, CDR3 protein, CDR3 DNA. The D gene is left open where the match is weak. Clone size is shown for a subset of rows, as once, few, many or a class of expanded clone.

>TRBV27|TRBJ2-4|-|-
CASSSSPGRAKNIQYF
TGTGCCAGCAGTTCCTCCCCCGGCAGAGCCAAAAACATTCAGTACTTC
>TRBV21-1|TRBJ2-5|-|-
CASSKPSWTKTQYF
TGTGCCAGCAGCAAACCCAGTTGGACGAAGACCCAGTACTTC
>TRBV7-9|TRBJ2-7|-|-
CASSLEGRAPSRYEQYF
TGTGCCAGCAGCTTAGAGGGACGCGCCCCGAGCCGCTACGAGCAGTACTTC
>TRBV27|TRBJ1-5|-|-
CASSSIGPQGGGNQPQHF
TGTGCCAGCAGTTCGATAGGGCCCCAGGGCGGGGGCAATCAGCCCCAGCATTTT
>TRBV7-2|TRBJ1-3|-|-
CASSSDRNSGNTIYF
TGTGCCAGCAGCAGTGACAGGAACTCTGGAAACACCATATATTTT
>TRBV13|TRBJ2-1|-|-
CASSLGKYNEQFF
TGTGCCAGCAGCTTAGGGAAGTACAATGAGCAGTTCTTC
>TRBV14|TRBJ2-7|-|-
CASSPATGTFTYEQYF
TGTGCCAGCAGCCCCGCTACCGGGACATTTACCTACGAGCAGTACTTC
>TRBV15|TRBJ2-5|TRBD2|-
CATSERGSGSLEETQYF
TGTGCCACCAGCGAAAGGGGGAGCGGGAGCTTAGAAGAGACCCAGTACTTC
>TRBV7-9|TRBJ2-1|TRBD1|-
CASSSSGGHYNEQFF
TGTGCCAGCAGCTCGTCAGGGGGCCACTACAATGAGCAGTTCTTC
>TRBV29-1|TRBJ2-1|-|-
CSKWDDYNEQFF
TGCAGCAAATGGGACGACTACAATGAGCAGTTCTTC
>TRBV15|TRBJ2-5|-|-
CATSRGESQETQYF
TGTGCCACCAGCAGAGGGGAGTCCCAAGAGACCCAGTACTTC
>TRBV6-5|TRBJ2-4|-|-
CASSSSQHPPGNIQYF
TGTGCCAGCAGTTCATCCCAGCACCCCCCGGGGAACATTCAGTACTTC
>TRBV18|TRBJ1-4|-|-
CASSLLFRANEKLFF
TGTGCCAGCTCCCTACTCTTCCGGGCTAATGAAAAACTGTTTTTT
>TRBV5-1|TRBJ1-2|TRBD1|-
CASSLMDRAEDYGYTF
TGCGCCAGCAGCTTGATGGACAGGGCAGAGGACTATGGCTACACCTTC
>TRBV9|TRBJ2-1|TRBD2|-
CASSVGLALFF
TGTGCCAGCAGCGTCGGACTAGCGCTGTTCTTC
>TRBV28|TRBJ1-3|-|-
CASSLPEASGNTIYF
TGTGCCAGCAGTCTCCCAGAAGCCTCTGGAAACACCATATATTTT
>TRBV25-1|TRBJ2-5|TRBD2|-
CASSGKVAGDETQYF
TGTGCCAGCAGTGGGAAGGTAGCGGGAGATGAGACCCAGTACTTC
>TRBV29-1|TRBJ2-1|TRBD2|-
CSVGLADEQFF
TGCAGCGTCGGACTAGCTGATGAGCAGTTCTTC
>TRBV28|TRBJ2-2|-|-
CASSFTRAGELFF
TGTGCCAGCAGTTTCACTAGAGCCGGGGAGCTGTTTTTT
>TRBV28|TRBJ2-2|-|-
CASSPPDTNTGELFF
TGTGCCAGCAGTCCCCCGGACACGAACACCGGGGAGCTGTTTTTT
>TRBV28|TRBJ2-6|-|-
CASSFPTRSGANVLTF
TGTGCCAGCAGTTTCCCGACACGCTCTGGGGCCAACGTCCTGACTTTC
>TRBV27|TRBJ1-1|-|-
CASSKHGEKREAFF
TGTGCCAGCAGTAAACACGGGGAAAAACGGGAAGCTTTCTTT
>TRBV7-6|TRBJ2-1|TRBD2|-
CASSPLASGSGPYNEQFF
TGTGCCAGCAGCCCCCTGGCTAGCGGGAGTGGCCCATACAATGAGCAGTTCTTC
>TRBV7-3|TRBJ2-3|-|once
CASSPRGTPPRSLTDTQYF
TGTGCCAGCAGCCCGAGAGGGACTCCTCCTCGTTCGCTCACAGATACGCAGTATTTT
>TRBV2|TRBJ1-5|-|-
CASRPEGLGPLQNQPQHF
TGTGCCAGCAGACCCGAAGGGTTGGGGCCCCTCCAGAATCAGCCCCAGCATTTT
>TRBV9|TRBJ1-5|-|-
CASSPGGGFNQPQHF
TGTGCCAGCAGCCCGGGGGGGGGCTTCAATCAGCCCCAGCATTTT
>TRBV6-1|TRBJ2-1|-|-
CASSEGRSGFNNEQFF
TGTGCCAGCAGTGAAGGGAGGAGCGGGTTTAACAATGAGCAGTTCTTC
>TRBV10-2|TRBJ2-3|TRBD2|-
CASMGLAGVADTQYF
TGCGCCAGCATGGGACTAGCGGGAGTAGCAGATACGCAGTATTTT
>TRBV6-6|TRBJ2-5|-|once
CATGDYSKKETQYF
TGTGCCACCGGAGACTACTCAAAGAAAGAGACCCAGTACTTC
>TRBV29-1|TRBJ2-7|TRBD2|-
CSGTSGSYEQYF
TGCAGCGGAACTAGCGGGAGCTACGAGCAGTACTTC
>TRBV14|TRBJ1-4|-|-
CASSQYSEARKLFF
TGTGCCAGCAGCCAATACTCAGAAGCGAGGAAACTGTTTTTT
>TRBV2|TRBJ2-7|-|-
CASSDEQYF
TGTGCCAGCAGTGACGAGCAGTACTTC
>TRBV6-5|TRBJ2-1|-|-
CASSYTSGNEQFF
TGTGCCAGCAGTTACACATCTGGGAATGAGCAGTTCTTC
>TRBV7-8|TRBJ2-1|-|-
CASSSTRDEQFF
TGTGCCAGCAGCTCGACCAGGGATGAGCAGTTCTTC
>TRBV29-1|TRBJ2-1|-|-
CSVEDNSKRGRFKRQDYNEQFF
TGCAGCGTTGAAGATAATTCGAAGAGAGGGCGCTTCAAGCGGCAAGACTACAATGAGCAGTTCTTC
>TRBV16|TRBJ2-7|-|-
CASSQSVGDSLYEQYF
TGTGCCAGCAGCCAATCTGTCGGGGACTCTCTCTACGAGCAGTACTTC
>TRBV11-2|TRBJ2-3|-|-
CASSLVSVGTQYF
TGTGCCAGCAGCTTAGTAAGCGTAGGGACGCAGTATTTT
>TRBV19|TRBJ2-7|-|-
CARSGGVPYEQYF
TGTGCCCGATCCGGGGGAGTGCCCTACGAGCAGTACTTC
>TRBV10-3|TRBJ2-7|TRBD1|-
CAISPDRGYYEQYF
TGTGCCATCAGTCCGGACAGGGGCTACTACGAGCAGTACTTC
>TRBV7-2|TRBJ1-5|-|once
CASSFMMTGSNQPQHF
TGTGCCAGCAGCTTTATGATGACCGGGAGCAATCAGCCCCAGCATTTT
>TRBV6-6|TRBJ2-2|-|-
CASSYKAVPTGELFF
TGTGCCAGCAGTTATAAGGCAGTCCCCACCGGGGAGCTGTTTTTT
>TRBV7-9|TRBJ2-7|TRBD1|-
CASSPQQGLYEQYF
TGTGCCAGCAGCCCTCAACAGGGGCTGTACGAGCAGTACTTC
>TRBV5-4|TRBJ2-7|-|-
CASSSTELSYEQYF
TGTGCCAGCAGCTCGACGGAACTCTCCTACGAGCAGTACTTC